This T cell receptor (beta chain) comes out of a study of blood T cell repertoires in COVID-19. This CDR3 is built from 17 residues. Germline CDR1 is SGHTA and CDR2 is FQGNSA. V lost 7 bases to trimming and J lost 4 bases; unmatched junction nucleotides: 16. As processed by the authors: Scientists estimated how many nucleated cells there were by amplifying reference gene primers. TCRdb keeps only in-frame clones here, not all; method: immunoSEQ multiplex PCR. That table supplies the V and J calls and clone size; D and trimming were determined from the DNA. The table lists under 250,000 clones, about nine tenths of them singletons, with less than 3.5% in the top ten.

Sequenced: peripheral blood. The TCR sequence derives from a woman aged 55-69 years with acute or convalescent COVID-19. J is TRBJ2-3 and V is TRBV7-2; 8 nucleotides align to TRBD2. The CDR3 loop is CASTPTAGTRSADTQYF. DNA of the CDR3: TGTGCCAGCACCCCGACAGCCGGGACTAGGAGTGCAGATACGCAGTATTTT. Supplemented by reference TRBV7-2 and TRBJ2-3, the full variable domain reads GAGVSQSPSNKVTEKGKDVELRCDPISGHTALYWYRQSLGQGLEFLIYFQGNSAPDKSGLPSDRFSAERTGGSVSTLTIQRTQQEDSAVYLCASTPTAGTRSADTQYFGPGTRLTVL.